This entry lists 27 T cell receptor beta chains sequenced from one sample in a study of control samples from healthy donors and cancer patients. Measured with immunoSEQ multiplex PCR; TCRdb has only the in-frame clones, and not every one. The profile covers 50,000 to 55,000 clones, with 89% appearing a single time and roughly 1.5% taken by the ten largest. Sequencing used PBMCs. Receptors were obtained from a man aged 40-55 years with colorectal cancer.

The chain combines TRBV5-1 with TRBJ1-2; D call uncertain. This CDR3 has 12 residues. V was cut by 0 bases and J by 8 bases, with 8 bases left in between. In germline, CDR1 is SGHRS, CDR2 YFSETQ. CDR3 sequence (DNA): TGCGCCAGCAGCTTGGGACCGCACGGCTACACCTTC. This translates into CASSLGPHGYTF. The variable domain in full, with the rest retrieved from reference TRBV5-1 and TRBJ1-2, is KAGVTQTPRYLIKTRGQQVTLSCSPISGHRSVSWYQQTPGQGLQFLFEYFSETQRNKGNFPGRFSGRQFSNSRSEMNVSTLELGDSALYLCASSLGPHGYTFGSGTRLTVV.

The V call is TRBV27, the J call TRBJ1-1; D is undetermined. Trimming shortened V by 3 bases and J by 8 bases, and 13 bases separated the two germline ends. CDR3 length: 13 amino acids. Germline CDR1 and CDR2: MNHEY and SMNVEV (reference sequence). CDR3 coding DNA: TGTGCCAGCAGTTTCCGGCGTGGGAGCGAAGCTTTCTTT. It is translated as CASSFRRGSEAFF.

The chain carries TRBV5-4 and TRBJ1-4; 7 nucleotides agree with TRBD1. The CDR3 sequence is 15 residues long. Germline V gene sequence: CDR1 SGHNT, CDR2 YYREEE (reference sequence). The junction had 5 bases not matched to a gene; V was cut back by 6 bases and J by 0 bases. CDR3 amino acids: CASKNDRATNEKLFF. The CDR3 DNA reads as TGTGCCAGCAAAAATGACAGGGCAACTAATGAAAAACTGTTTTTT.

The chain recombines TRBV11-2 with TRBJ1-1; D possibly corresponds to TRBD1 (6 bases). The CDR3 spans 18 residues. The germline V gene encodes CDR1 SGHAT and CDR2 FQNNGV. V dropped 0 bases and J dropped 1 base, with 18 bases sitting between them. The CDR3 here is CASSLDLSRGRGNTEAFF. The CDR3 bases are TGTGCCAGCAGCTTAGATCTTTCAAGGGGCAGGGGGAACACTGAAGCTTTCTTT.

This rearrangement joins TRBV7-3 to TRBJ2-1; 15 bases agree with TRBD2. This CDR3 has 16 residues. V was pared by 5 bases and J by 8 bases, with 7 bases of the junction left unmatched. CDR1 and CDR2 from the germline V gene are SGHTA and FQGTGA. DNA of the CDR3: TGTGCCAGCAGCCACCCCGGACTAGCGGGGGGGGATGAGCAGTTCTTC. Its protein product is CASSHPGLAGGDEQFF.

The chain employs TRBV4-1 and TRBJ2-1; no reliable D call. This CDR3 contains 12 residues. Germline V gives CDR1 MGHRA, CDR2 YSYEKL. The V end lost 0 bases, the J end lost 8 bases, and 5 bases lay between the germline ends. In DNA, the CDR3 is TGCGCCAGCAGCCAAGATGGGTATGAGCAGTTCTTC. Residues: CASSQDGYEQFF.

This CDR3 is CASSLAQVNYGYTF. The CDR3 bases are TGTGCCAGCAGCTTGGCCCAGGTTAACTATGGCTACACCTTC. V usage is TRBV5-5 and J usage is TRBJ1-2; D remains unclear. Germline V lookup: CDR1 SGHKS, CDR2 YYEKEE (reference sequence). The CDR3 has 14 amino acids. V shed 0 bases and J shed 1 base, with 7 bases lying between them.

The rearrangement uses TRBV6-2 or TRBV6-3 and TRBJ2-7, with 8 bases fitting TRBD2. The CDR3 spans 14 residues. The germline CDR1 and CDR2 sequences are MNHEY and SVGEGT. V lost 0 bases, J lost 2 bases, and 0 bases stayed unmatched. CDR3 in DNA: TGTGCCAGCAGTTACTCGACTAGCGCCTACGAGCAGTACTTC. Encoded protein: CASSYSTSAYEQYF.

The chain employs TRBV5-6 and TRBJ2-3, with TRBD2 matching over 8 bases. The CDR3 has 16 amino acids. Trimming took 2 bases from V and 1 from J; bases not matched to a gene: 6. Germline V lookup: CDR1 SGHDT, CDR2 YYEEEE. CDR3 sequence (DNA): TGTGCCAGCAGCTTTGAAGCGGGAGTAGGCACAGATACGCAGTATTTT. Translating it yields CASSFEAGVGTDTQYF.

The genes are TRBV5-4 and TRBJ2-5; 9 nucleotides line up with TRBD2. The V segment lost 6 bases and the J segment 4 bases; nucleotides outside the gene matches: 7. Germline loops: CDR1 SGHNT, CDR2 YYREEE (reference sequence). The CDR3 sequence is 14 residues long. CDR3 DNA: TGTGCCAGCAAAACAAGCGGGAGGTCAGAGACCCAGTACTTC. Encoded protein: CASKTSGRSETQYF.

The chain links TRBV24-1 to TRBJ2-2; D is uncertain. The CDR3 consists of 13 residues. Germline lookup yields CDR1 KGHDR and CDR2 SFDVKD. V lost 4 bases and J 3 bases, leaving 5 bases between the germline ends. The DNA of the CDR3 is TGTGCCACCAGTGAGCACTACACCGGGGAGCTGTTTTTT. Its protein product is CATSEHYTGELFF.

V is TRBV18 and J is TRBJ2-7; a weak D match, TRBD2 (5 bases). Looked up from germline, CDR1 is KGHSH and CDR2 is LQKENI. The CDR3 is 12 residues long. Trimming pared 6 bases from V and 4 bases from J, leaving 10 bases between. The CDR3: CASSEAAYEQYF. CDR3 coding DNA: TGTGCCAGCTCGGAGGCAGCTTACGAGCAGTACTTC.

This chain's CDR3 is CASSYSSAPTQGRKETQYF. The CDR3 region has the DNA TGTGCCAGCAGTTACTCGAGTGCCCCAACACAGGGGCGAAAAGAGACCCAGTACTTC. This rearrangement joins TRBV6-7 to TRBJ2-5; 7 nucleotides match TRBD1. TRBV6-7 is classed as an ORF, of uncertain function. V shed 0 bases, J shed 3 bases, and the junction held 16 bases outside the gene matches. The CDR3 sequence is 19 residues long.

The rearrangement joins TRBV19 to TRBJ2-1; 8 nucleotides align to TRBD2. This CDR3 spans 15 amino acids. J was trimmed by 7 bases and V by 8 bases; bases with no gene match: 13. Germline CDR1 and CDR2: LNHDA and SQIVND (reference sequence). For the CDR3, the DNA is TGTGCCAGTGCCAAGTTGGCGGGAGGTTATAATGAGCAGTTCTTC. Encoded protein: CASAKLAGGYNEQFF.

V usage is TRBV30 and J usage is TRBJ2-3, with TRBD2 matching over 8 bases. CDR1 is GTSNPN, CDR2 SVGIG, per germline (reference sequence). With V trimmed by 2 bases and J by 7 bases, 5 bases remained unmatched. The CDR3 length is 13 residues. The CDR3 region has the DNA TGTGCCTGGAGTCCGAGCGGGAGTCATACGCAGTATTTT. Its translation: CAWSPSGSHTQYF.

V is TRBV27 and J is TRBJ1-2, with D unclear. CDR1 MNHEY and CDR2 SMNVEV come from the germline V gene (reference sequence). The CDR3 is 14 residues long. The germline V and J ends were trimmed by 0 bases and 3 bases, with 8 bases remaining between them. CDR3 coding DNA: TGTGCCAGCAGTTTATCCGCGGAAGACTATGGCTACACCTTC. Translating gives CASSLSAEDYGYTF.

This chain links TRBV7-3 with TRBJ2-1, with 12 bases fitting TRBD2. This CDR3 is built from 15 residues. The germline CDR1 and CDR2 sequences are SGHTA and FQGTGA. V dropped 2 bases and J dropped 9; count of bases not matched to a gene: 5. In nucleotides, the CDR3 is TGTGCCAGCAGCTTACTAGCGGGAGGGCCGACTGAGCAGTTCTTC. Translated: CASSLLAGGPTEQFF.

V usage is TRBV7-2 and J usage is TRBJ2-1, with 13 nucleotides matching TRBD2. The germline gives CDR1 SGHTA, CDR2 FQGNSA. CDR3 length: 19 amino acids. The V segment lost 3 bases and the J segment 0 bases; nucleotides outside the gene matches: 8. The CDR3, as DNA: TGTGCCAGCAGCTTGGGACTAGCGGGATTGATGAGCTCCTACAATGAGCAGTTCTTC. It codes for CASSLGLAGLMSSYNEQFF.

This clone is a singleton in its sample. The CDR3 is CASSFRGGSYEQYF. As DNA, the CDR3 is TGTGCCAGCAGTTTTCGCGGGGGTTCCTACGAGCAGTACTTC. The gene calls are TRBV28 and TRBJ2-7; 7 nucleotides line up with TRBD2. The CDR3 length is 14 residues. Germline-derived CDR1 and CDR2 are MDHEN and SYDVKM. V lost 3 bases and J lost 1; bases outside the gene matches: 3. The full variable domain, with the rest looked up from reference TRBV28 and TRBJ2-7, is DVKVTQSSRYLVKRTGEKVFLECVQDMDHENMFWYRQDPGLGLRLIYFSYDVKMKEKGDIPEGYSVSREKKERFSLILESASTNQTSMYLCASSFRGGSYEQYFGPGTRLTVT.

The chain joins TRBV3-1 (or the pseudogene TRBV3-2) to TRBJ2-2; TRBD2 matches 8 bases. After removal of 1 base from V and 4 bases from J, the junction contained 14 bases not matched to a gene. This CDR3 spans 19 amino acids. CDR1 is LGHDT and CDR2 is YNNKEL in the germline V gene (reference sequence). The DNA of the CDR3 is TGTGCCAGCAGCCAAGGGAGCCTCCGGGGACTAGTAGTCACCGGGGAGCTGTTTTTT. The encoded protein is CASSQGSLRGLVVTGELFF.

V gene TRBV18 combines with J gene TRBJ2-1, with 8 bases matching TRBD2. The CDR3 has 17 amino acids. Germline trimming cut 2 bases from V and 4 bases from J; bases unmatched to any gene: 10. The germline V gene encodes CDR1 KGHSH and CDR2 LQKENI. CDR3 DNA: TGTGCCAGCTCACCAACCGGAGCGGGAGTGAGATACAATGAGCAGTTCTTC. It specifies CASSPTGAGVRYNEQFF. The full variable domain, rest sourced from reference TRBV18 and TRBJ2-1, is NAGVMQNPRHLVRRRGQEARLRCSPMKGHSHVYWYRQLPEEGLKFMVYLQKENIIDESGMPKERFSAEFPKEGPSILRIQQVVRGDSAAYFCASSPTGAGVRYNEQFFGPGTRLTVL.

CDR3 sequence reads: CASSKDRVNEQFF. DNA for the CDR3: TGCGCCAGCAGCAAGGACAGGGTCAATGAGCAGTTCTTC. The chain employs TRBV5-1 and TRBJ2-1, with 8 bases fitting TRBD1. Trimming took 4 bases from V and 6 from J; bases not matched to a gene: 3. Germline assignment: CDR1 SGHRS and CDR2 YFSETQ. The CDR3 totals 13 residues.

The rearrangement uses TRBV5-1 and TRBJ2-6, with TRBD2 identical over 13 bases. Germline V gene lookup returns CDR1 SGHRS and CDR2 YFSETQ. The CDR3 spans 17 residues. J gave up 2 bases and V 2 bases, and 1 base lay outside the gene matches. The CDR3 DNA reads TGCGCCAGCAGCTTAGGACTAGCGGGAGCTGGGGCCAACGTCCTGACTTTC. This gives the protein CASSLGLAGAGANVLTF.

This clone has a handful of counts. This chain connects TRBV5-3 to TRBJ1-5; 9 bases are shared with TRBD1. TRBV5-3 is an ORF; its function is uncertain. J was trimmed by 5 bases and V by 5 bases; bases with no gene match: 5. CDR3 length: 14 amino acids. The CDR3 sequence: CARRTGTGHQPQHF. The DNA for the CDR3 is TGTGCCAGAAGGACCGGGACAGGGCATCAGCCCCAGCATTTT.

There are a few counts of this clone. V gene TRBV6-5 combines with J gene TRBJ1-1; D may be TRBD1 (5 bases). Trimming stripped 2 bases from V and 4 bases from J, with 17 bases between. The CDR3 is 16 residues long. CDR1 is MNHEY and CDR2 is SVGAGI in the germline V gene. DNA of the CDR3: TGTGCCAGCAGTTACCAGGGTACAGCCTCATTCACTGAAGCTTTCTTT. As protein: CASSYQGTASFTEAFF.

This clone was counted once. The rearrangement joins TRBV3-1 (or the pseudogene TRBV3-2) to TRBJ2-5, with 7 bases identical to TRBD2. Germline CDR1 is LGHDT and CDR2 is YNNKEL (reference sequence). The CDR3 loop spans 14 amino acids. J was trimmed by 2 bases and V by 2 bases; bases with no gene match: 2. The CDR3 here is CASSQLAVQETQYF. The CDR3 DNA follows: TGTGCCAGCAGCCAACTAGCGGTACAAGAGACCCAGTACTTC.

This rearrangement joins TRBV7-2 to TRBJ2-7; no clear D. Germline V gene lookup returns CDR1 SGHTA and CDR2 FQGNSA. This CDR3 region has 13 residues. The V end was cut by 1 base, the J end by 3 bases, with 7 bases between. CDR3 sequence: CASSLGRSYEQYF. Written as DNA, the CDR3 is TGTGCCAGCAGCTTAGGACGGAGCTACGAGCAGTACTTC. Looking up the rest from reference TRBV7-2 and TRBJ2-7 gives the full variable domain: GAGVSQSPSNKVTEKGKDVELRCDPISGHTALYWYRQSLGQGLEFLIYFQGNSAPDKSGLPSDRFSAERTGGSVSTLTIQRTQQEDSAVYLCASSLGRSYEQYFGPGTRLTVT.